This is a list of T cell receptor beta chains from one sample in a study of graft-versus-host responses after intestinal transplantation. The protocol was immunoSEQ multiplex PCR, while the TCRdb copy is restricted to in-frame clones and leaves out a portion. The data contain over 90,000 clones, 91% of them singletons. These receptors lack a known antigen. The input for sequencing was unstimulated CD4+ T cells sorted from spleen or lymph node cells, taken before transplant. These receptor sequences come from a human donor who was the organ donor for an intestinal transplant. Both conserved end residues are part of each CDR3. A D gene is named only where the DNA matches it firmly. Clone size is given for some rows only: seen once, a few or many times, or a class if the clone is expanded.

d_call j_call clone_size v_call cdr3_aa cdr3_nt
. TRBJ1-5 . TRBV28 CASTAGNQPQHF TGTGCCAGTACAGCTGGCAATCAGCCCCAGCATTTT
TRBD1 TRBJ1-5 once TRBV12-5 CASGLVFPGQYPLYQPQHF TGTGCTAGTGGTTTGGTATTTCCGGGACAGTACCCCCTCTATCAGCCCCAGCATTTT
. TRBJ1-5 . TRBV27 CASSLREATPQHF TGTGCCAGCAGTTTAAGGGAGGCCACGCCCCAGCATTTT
TRBD1 TRBJ1-2 . TRBV5-1 CASSLTGGEGGYTF TGCGCCAGCAGCTTGACAGGGGGCGAGGGTGGCTACACCTTC
TRBD1 TRBJ1-1 . TRBV5-1 CASSSIPGQGRTEAFF TGCGCCAGCAGCTCCATTCCGGGACAGGGGAGGACTGAAGCTTTCTTT
. TRBJ2-1 . TRBV15 CATSRESRGRNEQFF TGTGCCACCAGCAGAGAATCGCGGGGGCGAAATGAGCAGTTCTTC
. TRBJ1-3 . TRBV11-1 CASSNVRGGSGNTIYF TGTGCCAGCAGCAATGTGCGAGGGGGCTCTGGAAACACCATATATTTT
. TRBJ2-7 . TRBV6-1 CASSYGKQYF TGTGCCAGCAGTTACGGGAAGCAGTACTTC
TRBD1 TRBJ2-7 . TRBV6-1 CASSLGQDTQQYF TGTGCCAGCAGCTTAGGACAGGACACCCAGCAGTACTTC
. TRBJ1-2 . TRBV2 CASTGLSPHGYTF TGTGCCAGCACAGGATTGAGCCCCCATGGCTACACCTTC
. TRBJ1-5 . TRBV7-3 CASSLTGGNQPQHF TGTGCCAGCAGCTTGACAGGAGGCAATCAGCCCCAGCATTTT
TRBD1 TRBJ1-1 . TRBV30 CACLGQVNTEAFF TGTGCCTGCCTAGGACAGGTGAACACTGAAGCTTTCTTT
TRBD2 TRBJ2-7 . TRBV4-2 CASSQPGLPYEQYF TGTGCCAGCAGCCAACCGGGACTACCCTACGAGCAGTACTTC
TRBD1 TRBJ2-3 . TRBV7-9 CASSLKTSGTGVADTQYF TGTGCCAGCAGCTTAAAAACTTCCGGGACAGGGGTGGCGGATACGCAGTATTTT
TRBD2 TRBJ2-3 once TRBV4-2 CASSQDPGSGGGRTDTQYF TGTGCCAGCAGCCAAGACCCCGGGAGCGGGGGGGGCCGCACAGATACGCAGTATTTT
TRBD2 TRBJ2-7 . TRBV6-6 CASNHLRGVSTEQYF TGTGCCAGCAACCACCTCCGGGGGGTCAGTACTGAGCAGTACTTC
. TRBJ1-6 . TRBV21-1 CARDSSCNSPLHF TGTGCCAGGGACTCGTCCTGCAATTCACCCCTCCACTTT
. TRBJ2-3 . TRBV10-3 CAISSRSADTQYF TGTGCCATCAGCTCCCGTAGCGCAGATACGCAGTATTTT
TRBD2 TRBJ2-6 once TRBV30 CAWSVMGGVSSGANVLTF TGTGCCTGGAGTGTAATGGGGGGGGTCAGCTCTGGGGCCAACGTCCTGACTTTC